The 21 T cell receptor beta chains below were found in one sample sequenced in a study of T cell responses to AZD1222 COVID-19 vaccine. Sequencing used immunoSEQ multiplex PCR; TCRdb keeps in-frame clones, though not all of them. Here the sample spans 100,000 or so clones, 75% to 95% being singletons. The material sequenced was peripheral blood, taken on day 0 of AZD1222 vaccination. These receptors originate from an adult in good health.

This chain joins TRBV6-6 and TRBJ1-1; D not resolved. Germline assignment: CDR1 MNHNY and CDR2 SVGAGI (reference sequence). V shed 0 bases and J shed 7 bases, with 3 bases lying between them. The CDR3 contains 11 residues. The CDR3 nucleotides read TGTGCCAGCAGTTACTCGCGTGAAGCTTTCTTT. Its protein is CASSYSREAFF.

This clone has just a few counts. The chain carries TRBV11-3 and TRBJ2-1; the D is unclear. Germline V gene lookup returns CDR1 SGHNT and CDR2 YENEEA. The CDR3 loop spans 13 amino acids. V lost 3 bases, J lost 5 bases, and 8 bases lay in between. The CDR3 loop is CASSLTKNNEQFF. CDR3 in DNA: TGTGCCAGCAGCTTGACAAAAAACAATGAGCAGTTCTTC.

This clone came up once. The chain's CDR3 is CASSQEWQSSTEAFF. In DNA, the CDR3 is TGTGCCAGCAGCCAAGAGTGGCAGTCGAGCACTGAAGCTTTCTTT. The chain couples TRBV3-1 (or the pseudogene TRBV3-2) to TRBJ1-1; no clear D gene. The germline V gene encodes CDR1 LGHDT and CDR2 YNNKEL (reference sequence). The CDR3 contains 15 residues. The V end lost 0 bases, the J end lost 4 bases, and 12 bases lay between the germline ends.

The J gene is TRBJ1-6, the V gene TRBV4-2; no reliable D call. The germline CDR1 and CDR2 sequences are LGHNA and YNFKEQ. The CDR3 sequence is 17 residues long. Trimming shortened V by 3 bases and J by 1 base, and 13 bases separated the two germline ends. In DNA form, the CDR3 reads TGTGCCAGCAGCCAGAACACAGAGACATCCTATAATTCACCCCTCCACTTT. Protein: CASSQNTETSYNSPLHF.

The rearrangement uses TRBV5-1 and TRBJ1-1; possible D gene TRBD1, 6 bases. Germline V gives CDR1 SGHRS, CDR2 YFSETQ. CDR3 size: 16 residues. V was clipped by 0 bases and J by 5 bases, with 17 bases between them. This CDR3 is CASSLGVSGEGTEAFF. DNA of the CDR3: TGCGCCAGCAGCTTGGGGGTGTCAGGGGAGGGGACTGAAGCTTTCTTT.

The CDR3 protein is CASSDRPAGNYNSPLHF. Written as DNA, the CDR3 is TGTGCCAGCAGCGACCGCCCAGCGGGTAACTATAATTCACCCCTCCACTTT. This sequence joins TRBV9 and TRBJ1-6; D is ambiguous. The V end was cut by 3 bases, the J end by 3 bases, with 16 bases between. The CDR3 covers 17 residues. CDR1 and CDR2 from the germline V gene are SGDLS and YYNGEE.

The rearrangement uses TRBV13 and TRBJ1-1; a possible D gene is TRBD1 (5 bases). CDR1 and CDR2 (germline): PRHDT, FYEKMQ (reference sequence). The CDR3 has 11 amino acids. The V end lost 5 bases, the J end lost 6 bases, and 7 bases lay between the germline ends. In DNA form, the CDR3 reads TGTGCCAGCAGCCCGGGGGCTGAAGCTTTCTTT. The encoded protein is CASSPGAEAFF.

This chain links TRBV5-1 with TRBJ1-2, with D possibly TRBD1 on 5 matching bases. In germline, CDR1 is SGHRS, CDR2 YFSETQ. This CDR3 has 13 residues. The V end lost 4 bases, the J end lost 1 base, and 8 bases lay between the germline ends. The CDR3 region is CASSPQDNYGYTF. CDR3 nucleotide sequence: TGCGCCAGCAGCCCACAGGATAACTATGGCTACACCTTC.

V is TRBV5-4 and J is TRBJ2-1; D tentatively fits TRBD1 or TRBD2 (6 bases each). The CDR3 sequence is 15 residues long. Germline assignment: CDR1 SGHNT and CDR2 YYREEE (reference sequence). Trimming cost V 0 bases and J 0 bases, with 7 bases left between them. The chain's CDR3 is CASSLEGGSYNEQFF. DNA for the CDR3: TGTGCCAGCAGCTTGGAGGGGGGCTCCTACAATGAGCAGTTCTTC.

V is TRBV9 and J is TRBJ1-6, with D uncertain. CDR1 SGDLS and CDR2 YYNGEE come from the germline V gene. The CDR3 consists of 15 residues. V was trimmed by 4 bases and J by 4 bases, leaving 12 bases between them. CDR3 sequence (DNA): TGTGCCAGCAGCCCAACAACAGTTTATAATTCACCCCTCCACTTT. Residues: CASSPTTVYNSPLHF.

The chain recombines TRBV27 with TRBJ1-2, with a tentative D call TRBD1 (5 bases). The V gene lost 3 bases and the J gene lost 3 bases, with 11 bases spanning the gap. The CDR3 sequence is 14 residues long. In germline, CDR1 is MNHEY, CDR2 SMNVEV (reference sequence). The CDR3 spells CASSFVGGDYGYTF. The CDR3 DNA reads TGTGCCAGCAGTTTTGTTGGAGGGGACTATGGCTACACCTTC.

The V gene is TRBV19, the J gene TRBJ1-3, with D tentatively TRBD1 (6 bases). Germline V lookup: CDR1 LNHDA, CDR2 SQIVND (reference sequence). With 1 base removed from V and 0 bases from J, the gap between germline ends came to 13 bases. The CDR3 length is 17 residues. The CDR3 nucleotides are TGTGCCAGTAGTATAGGGGCGGGACAACACTCTGGAAACACCATATATTTT. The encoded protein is CASSIGAGQHSGNTIYF.

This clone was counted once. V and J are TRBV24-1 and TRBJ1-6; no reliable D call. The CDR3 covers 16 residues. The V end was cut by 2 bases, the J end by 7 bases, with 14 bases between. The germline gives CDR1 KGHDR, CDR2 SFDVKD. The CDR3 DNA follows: TGTGCCACCAGTGATTCCAGAGTTGGCCAGAATTCACCCCTCCACTTT. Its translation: CATSDSRVGQNSPLHF.

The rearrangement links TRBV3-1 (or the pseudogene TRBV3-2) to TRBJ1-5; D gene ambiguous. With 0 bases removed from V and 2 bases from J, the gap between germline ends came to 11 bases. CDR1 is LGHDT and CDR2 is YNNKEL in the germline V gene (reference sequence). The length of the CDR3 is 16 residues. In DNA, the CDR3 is TGTGCCAGCAGCCAAGAGGTCAACGCCGGCAATCAGCCCCAGCATTTT. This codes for CASSQEVNAGNQPQHF.

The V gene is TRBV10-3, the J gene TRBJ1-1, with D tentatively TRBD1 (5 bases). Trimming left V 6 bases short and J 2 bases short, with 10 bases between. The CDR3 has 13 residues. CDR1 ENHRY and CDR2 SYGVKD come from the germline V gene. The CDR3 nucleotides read TGTGCCATCAGAGGGGCAGCTAACACTGAAGCTTTCTTT. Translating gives CAIRGAANTEAFF.

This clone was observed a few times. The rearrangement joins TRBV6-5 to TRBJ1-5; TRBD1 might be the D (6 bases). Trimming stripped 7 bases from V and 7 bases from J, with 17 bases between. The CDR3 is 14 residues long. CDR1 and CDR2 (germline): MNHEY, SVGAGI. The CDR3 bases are TGTGCCAGCAAGTCCGCGGGGGGGCACCAGCCCCAGCATTTT. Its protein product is CASKSAGGHQPQHF.

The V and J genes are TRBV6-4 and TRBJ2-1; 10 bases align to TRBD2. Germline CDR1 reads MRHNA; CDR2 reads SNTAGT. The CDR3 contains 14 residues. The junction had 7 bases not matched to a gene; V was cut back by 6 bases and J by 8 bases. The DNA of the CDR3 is TGTGCCAGCAGACCTAGCGGGGGAGGGCATGAGCAGTTCTTC. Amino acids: CASRPSGGGHEQFF.

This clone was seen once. The CDR3 reads CASSLIGTGELFF. CDR3 nucleotide sequence: TGTGCCAGCAGCTTAATAGGAACCGGGGAGCTGTTTTTT. This chain links TRBV5-5 with TRBJ2-2, with D uncertain. CDR1 and CDR2 (germline): SGHKS, YYEKEE (reference sequence). This CDR3 contains 13 residues. The V and J ends lost 2 bases and 5 bases respectively, with 7 bases between them.

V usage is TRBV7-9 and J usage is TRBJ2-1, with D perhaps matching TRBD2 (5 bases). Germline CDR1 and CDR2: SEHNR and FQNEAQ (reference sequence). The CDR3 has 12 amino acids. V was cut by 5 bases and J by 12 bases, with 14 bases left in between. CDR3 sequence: CASSERRGGQFF. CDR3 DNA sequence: TGTGCCAGCAGCGAACGACGAGGAGGGCAGTTCTTC.

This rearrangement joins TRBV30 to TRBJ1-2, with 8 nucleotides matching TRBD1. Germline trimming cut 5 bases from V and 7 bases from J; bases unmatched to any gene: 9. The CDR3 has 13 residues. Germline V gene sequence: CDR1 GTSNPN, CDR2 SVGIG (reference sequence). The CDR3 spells CAWSLTGASGYTF. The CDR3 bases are TGTGCCTGGTCCCTGACAGGGGCAAGTGGCTACACCTTC. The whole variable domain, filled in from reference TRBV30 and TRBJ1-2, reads SQTIHQWPATLVQPVGSPLSLECTVEGTSNPNLYWYRQAAGRGLQLLFYSVGIGQISSEVPQNLSASRPQDRQFILSSKKLLLSDSGFYLCAWSLTGASGYTFGSGTRLTVV.

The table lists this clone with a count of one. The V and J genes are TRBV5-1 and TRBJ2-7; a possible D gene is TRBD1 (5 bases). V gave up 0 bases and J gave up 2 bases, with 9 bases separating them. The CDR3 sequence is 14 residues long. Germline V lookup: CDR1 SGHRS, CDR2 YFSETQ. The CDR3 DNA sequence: TGCGCCAGCAGCTTGGGCGACAGCCCCTACGAGCAGTACTTC. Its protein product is CASSLGDSPYEQYF. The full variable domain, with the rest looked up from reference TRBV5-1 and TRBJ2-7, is KAGVTQTPRYLIKTRGQQVTLSCSPISGHRSVSWYQQTPGQGLQFLFEYFSETQRNKGNFPGRFSGRQFSNSRSEMNVSTLELGDSALYLCASSLGDSPYEQYFGPGTRLTVT.